One and the same sample provided the 21 T cell receptor beta chains below, sequenced in a study of human T cells and chemical hapten exposure. TCRdb called the RACE reads again in MiXCR, with one record for every CDR3 protein. Seen here are tens of thousands of distinct CDR3 sequences, 8.5% to 9.5% observed once, and the top ten hold approximately 6.9%. Stated time point: patch test 2, 6 weeks after DPC sensitization. The treatment: therapeutic diphenylcyclopropenone sensitization with weekly scalp DPC. The material sequenced was whole blood, taken in connection with sensitization to the hapten diphenylcyclopropenone (DPC). These receptor sequences come from a man aged 25 to 40 with alopecia areata. Some clones in this sample may be carry-over from other donors' samples.

This clonotype was seen at least ten times. The rearrangement uses TRBV6-6 and TRBJ1-1; 9 bases agree with TRBD1. This CDR3 has 14 residues. The germline gives CDR1 MNHNY, CDR2 SVGAGI (reference sequence). The V and J ends lost 6 bases and 5 bases, in that order; junction bases with no gene match: 7. The CDR3 here is CASRRTGERTEAFF. The CDR3 DNA reads as TGTGCCAGCAGGCGGACAGGGGAGAGGACTGAAGCTTTCTTT.

This clonotype appeared many times. The chain employs TRBV15 and TRBJ2-7, with D possibly being TRBD1 (5 bases). The germline V gene has CDR1 LNHNV and CDR2 YYDKDF (reference sequence). V was shortened by 0 bases and J by 3 bases, with 12 bases between the two germline ends. The CDR3 spans 15 residues. The CDR3: CATSRDPAGYYEQYF. Written as DNA, the CDR3 is TGTGCCACCAGCAGAGATCCGGCAGGGTACTACGAGCAGTACTTC.

This clonotype was seen at least ten times. The chain uses TRBV29-1 and TRBJ2-7; TRBD1 aligns across 8 bases. With 1 base clipped from V and 9 bases from J, the junction kept 14 bases outside the gene matches. Germline CDR1 SQVTM, CDR2 ANQGSEA. This CDR3 is 15 amino acids long. The CDR3 region is CSVEVPTGDLSGQYF. CDR3 nucleotides: TGCAGCGTTGAAGTCCCGACAGGGGACCTTTCCGGGCAGTACTTC.

The V gene is TRBV5-5, the J gene TRBJ2-2; D uncertain. Trimming took 0 bases from V and 3 from J, leaving 12 bases between them. The CDR3 loop spans 16 amino acids. The V gene's germline CDR1 is SGHKS and CDR2 YYEKEE (reference sequence). The CDR3 DNA reads as TGTGCCAGCAGCTTGGGTCCGCTGGTGTACACCGGGGAGCTGTTTTTT. Protein sequence: CASSLGPLVYTGELFF.

This chain links TRBV7-2 with TRBJ1-3; D unresolved. The CDR3 has 13 amino acids. V was pared by 5 bases and J by 4 bases, with 9 bases between. CDR1 and CDR2 from the germline V gene are SGHTA and FQGNSA. The CDR3 bases are TGTGCCAGCAGCCCCCAAAACGGAAACACCATATATTTT. Amino acid sequence: CASSPQNGNTIYF.

This clonotype was seen only a few times. The rearrangement uses TRBV6-2 or TRBV6-3 and TRBJ2-1, with D maybe TRBD2 (5 bases). Germline V CDR1 and CDR2: MNHEY, SVGEGT. Trimming took off 4 bases at V and 8 bases at J, with 21 bases between the two ends. This CDR3 has 16 amino acids. This chain's CDR3 is CASSSLSASLTDEQFF. CDR3 bases: TGTGCCAGCAGTTCCCTTAGCGCGTCTCTTACCGATGAGCAGTTCTTC.

This clonotype was observed at least ten times. The V and J genes are TRBV6-5 and TRBJ2-7, with 11 bases fitting TRBD2. Unmatched junction bases numbered 5, after V lost 10 bases and J lost 3 bases. This CDR3 comprises 13 residues. Germline V CDR1 and CDR2: MNHEY, SVGAGI. The DNA for the CDR3 is TGTGCCACGACCGGGACTAGCGGCTACGAGCAGTACTTC. Translation gives CATTGTSGYEQYF.

This clonotype was picked up a small number of times. The CDR3 region is CAARFSGSSNEQYF. CDR3 bases: TGTGCCGCCCGATTCTCAGGGAGTAGCAACGAGCAGTACTTC. V is TRBV18 and J is TRBJ2-7, with D perhaps being TRBD1 or TRBD2 (5 bases each). The CDR3 sequence is 14 residues long. Trimming took 11 bases from V and 5 from J, leaving 22 bases between them. The germline gives CDR1 KGHSH, CDR2 LQKENI. Based on the CDR3 plus reference TRBV18 and TRBJ2-7, the full variable domain is NAGVMQNPRHLVRRRGQEARLRCSPMKGHSHVYWYRQLPEEGLKFMVYLQKENIIDESGMPKERFSAEFPKEGPSILRIQQVVRGDSAAYFCAARFSGSSNEQYFGPGTRLTVT.

This clonotype was recorded many times. The CDR3 is CASSQGGLLIETQYF. The DNA for the CDR3 is TGTGCCAGCAGCCAGGGGGGGCTGCTGATAGAGACCCAGTACTTC. This chain connects TRBV7-8 to TRBJ2-5, with D tentatively TRBD1 or TRBD2 (7 bases each). CDR3 length equals 15 residues. Per germline, CDR1 SGHVS and CDR2 FQNEAQ. V was pared by 5 bases and J by 4 bases, with 17 bases between.

This clonotype ranks as medium-sized. The V gene is TRBV29-1, the J gene TRBJ2-1; TRBD2 agrees at 14 bases. CDR1 and CDR2 (germline): SQVTM, ANQGSEA. This CDR3 contains 14 residues. J gave up 12 bases and V 3 bases, and 7 bases lay outside the gene matches. CDR3 sequence: CSVDGTSGGRVQFF. The CDR3 region has the DNA TGCAGCGTTGATGGGACTAGCGGGGGTCGGGTGCAGTTCTTC.

The chain is built from TRBV11-2 and TRBJ2-2; D is ambiguous. The CDR3 extends over 16 amino acids. V lost 3 bases and J lost 6, with 17 bases in between. Germline CDR1 reads SGHAT; CDR2 reads FQNNGV. In nucleotides, the CDR3 is TGTGCCAGCAGCTTTAGCTCCGCACCCTATTCCGGGGAGCTGTTTTTT. The encoded protein is CASSFSSAPYSGELFF.

This clonotype was counted many times. The rearrangement links TRBV29-1 to TRBJ2-7; 12 positions match TRBD2. Germline CDR1 is SQVTM and CDR2 is ANQGSEA. V was pared by 6 bases and J by 5 bases, with 5 bases of the junction left unmatched. The CDR3 is 13 residues long. The CDR3 region has the DNA TGCAGCGTGACAGGACTAGCGGGAAACGAGCAGTACTTC. Protein product: CSVTGLAGNEQYF.

This clonotype has at least ten counts. This rearrangement joins TRBV5-1 to TRBJ2-6; 7 nucleotides line up with TRBD2. Germline lookup yields CDR1 SGHRS and CDR2 YFSETQ. The CDR3 is made up of 17 amino acids. V shed 4 bases, J shed 0 bases, and the junction held 7 bases outside the gene matches. CDR3 sequence: CASSSGINFSGANVLTF. DNA for the CDR3: TGCGCCAGCAGCAGCGGGATAAATTTCTCTGGGGCCAACGTCCTGACTTTC.

The V call is TRBV4-3, the J call TRBJ1-4, with D possibly TRBD1 on 6 matching bases. The CDR3 length is 15 residues. Germline CDR1 reads LGHNA; CDR2 reads YSLEER. V was cut by 3 bases and J by 7 bases, with 15 bases left in between. CDR3 sequence reads: CASSQGATYGEKLFF. The CDR3 DNA is TGCGCCAGCAGCCAGGGGGCTACGTATGGTGAAAAACTGTTTTTT.

This clonotype was picked up many times. The CDR3 protein is CASRPGPTNEKLFF. The CDR3 DNA reads TGTGCCAGCAGGCCAGGACCCACTAATGAAAAACTGTTTTTT. V and J are TRBV27 and TRBJ1-4; D gene unclear. V was cut by 6 bases and J by 2 bases, with 10 bases left in between. CDR1 is MNHEY, CDR2 SMNVEV, per germline (reference sequence). This CDR3 region has 14 residues.

The V call is TRBV12-3 or TRBV12-4, the J call TRBJ1-6, with D unresolved. V gave up 1 base and J gave up 8 bases, with 9 bases separating them. This CDR3 has 14 amino acids. CDR3 region: CASSLGAGHSPLHF. The CDR3 region has the DNA TGTGCCAGCAGTTTAGGGGCAGGCCATTCACCCCTCCACTTT.

This clonotype was observed at least ten times. V is TRBV20-1 and J is TRBJ1-6; TRBD1 matches 8 bases. Germline CDR1 and CDR2: DFQATT and SNEGSKA (reference sequence). The CDR3 covers 15 residues. V lost 4 bases, J lost 7 bases, and 9 bases stayed unmatched. The DNA of the CDR3 is TGCAGTGCTACCACAAATGACAGGGGCAATTCACCCCTCCACTTT. Its translation is CSATTNDRGNSPLHF.

This clonotype was counted many times. The J gene is TRBJ1-1, the V gene TRBV6-5, with 11 bases matching TRBD1. Germline V lookup: CDR1 MNHEY, CDR2 SVGAGI. V lost 6 bases and J lost 5; bases outside the gene matches: 8. The CDR3 is 15 amino acids. The CDR3 DNA sequence: TGTGCCAGCAGCCCTGGACAGGGGGCGCAGACTGAAGCTTTCTTT. Encoded protein: CASSPGQGAQTEAFF.

This clonotype occurred many times. The rearrangement joins TRBV29-1 to TRBJ2-1; weak D call: TRBD2 (5 bases). CDR1 is SQVTM and CDR2 is ANQGSEA in the germline V gene. The CDR3 sequence is 14 residues long. V lost 4 bases, J lost 6 bases, and 16 bases lay in between. This CDR3 is CSVAPDGGPNEQFF. DNA of the CDR3: TGCAGCGTTGCCCCGGACGGAGGTCCCAATGAGCAGTTCTTC.

This clonotype was seen repeatedly, ten times or more. V and J are TRBV7-9 and TRBJ1-1, with TRBD1 as a possible D gene (5 bases). Germline V CDR1 and CDR2: SEHNR, FQNEAQ (reference sequence). Trimming removed 5 bases from V and 7 bases from J, with 14 bases in between. The CDR3 contains 13 residues. CDR3 loop: CASSGYRGLEAFF. The CDR3 DNA is TGTGCCAGCAGCGGGTACCGGGGCCTTGAAGCTTTCTTT. The variable domain in full, completed from reference TRBV7-9 and TRBJ1-1, reads DTGVSQNPRHKITKRGQNVTFRCDPISEHNRLYWYRQTLGQGPEFLTYFQNEAQLEKSRLLSDRFSAERPKGSFSTLEIQRTEQGDSAMYLCASSGYRGLEAFFGQGTRLTVV.

This clonotype appeared many times. The rearrangement uses TRBV12-3 or TRBV12-4 and TRBJ2-5; 7 bases are shared with TRBD2. The CDR3 is 14 residues long. Trimming cost V 5 bases and J 7 bases; bases outside gene matches: 10. In DNA, the CDR3 is TGTGCCAGCAGTCCCCTGGGGGGGAGCGGGACCCAGTACTTC. It codes for CASSPLGGSGTQYF.